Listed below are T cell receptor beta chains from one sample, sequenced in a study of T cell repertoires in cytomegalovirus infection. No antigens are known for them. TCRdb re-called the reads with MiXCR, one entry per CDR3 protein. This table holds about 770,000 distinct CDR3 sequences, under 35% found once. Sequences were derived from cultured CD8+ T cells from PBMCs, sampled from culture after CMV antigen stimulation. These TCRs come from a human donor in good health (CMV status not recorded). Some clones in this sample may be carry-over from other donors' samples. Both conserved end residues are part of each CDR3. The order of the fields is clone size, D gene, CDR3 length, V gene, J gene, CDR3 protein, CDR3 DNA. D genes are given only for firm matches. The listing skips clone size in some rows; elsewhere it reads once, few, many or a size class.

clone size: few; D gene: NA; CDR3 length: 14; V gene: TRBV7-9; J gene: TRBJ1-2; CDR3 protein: CASSATGPLYGYTF; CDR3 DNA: TGTGCCAGCAGCGCCACAGGGCCACTCTATGGCTACACCTTC
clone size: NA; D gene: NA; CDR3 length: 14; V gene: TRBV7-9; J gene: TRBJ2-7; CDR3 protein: CASSLVRAPYEQYF; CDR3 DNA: TGTGCCAGCAGCTTAGTCAGGGCGCCCTACGAGCAGTACTTC
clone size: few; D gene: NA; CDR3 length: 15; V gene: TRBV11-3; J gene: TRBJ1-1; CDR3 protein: CASSRGVGRESEAFF; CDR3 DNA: TGTGCCAGCAGCCGGGGGGTCGGCAGGGAAAGTGAAGCTTTCTTT
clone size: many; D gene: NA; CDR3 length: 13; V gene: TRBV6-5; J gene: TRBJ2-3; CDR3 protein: CASSYDGTDTQYF; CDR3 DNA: TGTGCCAGCAGTTACGACGGCACAGATACGCAGTATTTT
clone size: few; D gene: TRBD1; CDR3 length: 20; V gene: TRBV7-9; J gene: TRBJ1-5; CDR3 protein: CASSNIRVGTVIHSNQPQHF; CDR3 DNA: TGTGCCAGCAGCAACATCCGGGTCGGGACAGTTATTCATAGCAATCAGCCCCAGCATTTT
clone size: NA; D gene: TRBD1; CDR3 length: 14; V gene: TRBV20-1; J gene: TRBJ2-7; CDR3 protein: CSARVSRGPNEQYF; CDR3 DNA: TGCAGTGCTAGAGTTAGCAGGGGGCCCAACGAGCAGTACTTC
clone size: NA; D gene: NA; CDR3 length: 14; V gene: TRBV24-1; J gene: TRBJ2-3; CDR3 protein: CATSDSREGPREYF; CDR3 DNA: TGTGCCACCAGTGACTCACGGGAAGGCCCCAGGGAGTATTTT
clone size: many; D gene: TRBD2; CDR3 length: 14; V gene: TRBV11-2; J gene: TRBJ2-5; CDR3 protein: CASRLAGLQETQYF; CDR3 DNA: TGTGCCAGCAGACTAGCGGGGCTCCAAGAGACCCAGTACTTC
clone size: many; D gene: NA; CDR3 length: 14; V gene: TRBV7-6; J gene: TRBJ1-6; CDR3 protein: CASSQRARNSPLHF; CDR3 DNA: TGTGCCAGCAGCCAAAGGGCTCGGAATTCACCCCTCCACTTT
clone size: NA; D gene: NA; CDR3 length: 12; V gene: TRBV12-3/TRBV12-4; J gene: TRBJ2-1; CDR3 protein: CALAKGSHEQFF; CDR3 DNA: TGTGCCTTAGCCAAGGGTTCTCATGAGCAGTTCTTC
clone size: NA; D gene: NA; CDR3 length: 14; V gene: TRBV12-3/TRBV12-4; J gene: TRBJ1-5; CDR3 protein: CASGEGGPRQPQHF; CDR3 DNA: TGTGCCAGCGGAGAAGGGGGGCCGCGCCAGCCCCAGCATTTT
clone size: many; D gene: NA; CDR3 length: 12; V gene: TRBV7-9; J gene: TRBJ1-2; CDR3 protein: CASSLGTDGYTF; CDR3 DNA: TGTGCCAGCAGCTTAGGGACAGATGGCTACACCTTC
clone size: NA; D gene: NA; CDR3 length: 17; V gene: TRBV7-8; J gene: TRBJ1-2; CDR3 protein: CASSLAPAGPANYGYTF; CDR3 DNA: TGTGCCAGCAGCTTAGCGCCTGCAGGGCCGGCTAACTATGGCTACACCTTC
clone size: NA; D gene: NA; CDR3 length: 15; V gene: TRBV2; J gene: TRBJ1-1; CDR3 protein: CASNDRAKMNTEAFF; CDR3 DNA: TGTGCCAGCAATGACAGAGCAAAAATGAACACTGAAGCTTTCTTT
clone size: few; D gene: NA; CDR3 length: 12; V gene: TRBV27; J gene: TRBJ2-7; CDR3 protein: CATRDPSYEQYF; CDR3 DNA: TGTGCGACCCGGGACCCGTCCTACGAGCAGTACTTC
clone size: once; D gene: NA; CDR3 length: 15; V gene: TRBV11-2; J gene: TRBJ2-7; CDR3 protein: CASSLGMGLSYEQYF; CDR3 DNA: TGTGCCAGCAGCTTAGGGATGGGACTGTCCTACGAGCAGTACTTC
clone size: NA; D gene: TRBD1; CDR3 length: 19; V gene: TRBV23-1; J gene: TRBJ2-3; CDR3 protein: CASSLRRDRGPISTDTQYF; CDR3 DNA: TGCGCCAGCTCACTAAGGAGGGACAGGGGCCCTATAAGCACAGATACGCAGTATTTT
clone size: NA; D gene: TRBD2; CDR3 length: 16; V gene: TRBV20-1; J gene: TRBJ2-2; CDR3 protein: CSAPITSGGWTGELFF; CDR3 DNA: TGCAGTGCTCCCATTACTAGCGGGGGTTGGACCGGGGAGCTGTTTTTT
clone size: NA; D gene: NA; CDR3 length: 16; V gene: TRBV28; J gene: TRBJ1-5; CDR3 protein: CASSPLTDYSNQPQHF; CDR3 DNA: TGTGCCAGCAGTCCGCTGACGGACTATAGCAATCAGCCCCAGCATTTT
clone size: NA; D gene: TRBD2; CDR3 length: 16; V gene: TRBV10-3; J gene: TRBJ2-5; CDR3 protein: CAIRASGDRYQETQYF; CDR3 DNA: TGTGCCATCAGGGCTAGCGGGGACCGGTACCAAGAGACCCAGTACTTC
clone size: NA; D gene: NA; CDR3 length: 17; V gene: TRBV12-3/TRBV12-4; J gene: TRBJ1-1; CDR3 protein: CASSFWYRGLRDTEAFF; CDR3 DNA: TGTGCCAGCAGTTTTTGGTATCGAGGGCTTCGGGACACTGAAGCTTTCTTT
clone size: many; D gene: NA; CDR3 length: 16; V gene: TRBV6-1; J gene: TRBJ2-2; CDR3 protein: CASSPSSVGNTGELFF; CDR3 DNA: TGTGCCAGCAGCCCCTCTAGCGTGGGGAACACCGGGGAGCTGTTTTTT
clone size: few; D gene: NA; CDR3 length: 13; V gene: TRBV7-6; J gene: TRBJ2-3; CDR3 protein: CASSPSELDTQYF; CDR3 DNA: TGTGCCAGCTCCCCCAGTGAGTTAGATACGCAGTATTTT
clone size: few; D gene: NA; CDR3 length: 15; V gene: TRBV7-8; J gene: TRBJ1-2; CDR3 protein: CASSPVEGTTYGYTF; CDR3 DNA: TGTGCCAGCAGCCCAGTAGAGGGAACCACCTATGGCTACACCTTC
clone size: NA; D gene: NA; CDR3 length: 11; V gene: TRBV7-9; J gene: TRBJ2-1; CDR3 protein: CASSFSPQQFF; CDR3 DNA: TGTGCCAGCAGCTTTAGCCCCCAGCAGTTCTTC
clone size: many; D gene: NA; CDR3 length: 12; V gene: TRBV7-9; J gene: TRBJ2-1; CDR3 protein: CASSIGEGEQFF; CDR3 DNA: TGTGCCAGCAGCATCGGGGAAGGTGAGCAGTTCTTC
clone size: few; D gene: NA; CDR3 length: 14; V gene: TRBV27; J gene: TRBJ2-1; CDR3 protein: CASSTSTEGNEQFF; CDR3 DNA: TGTGCCAGCAGTACTAGCACCGAGGGGAATGAGCAGTTCTTC
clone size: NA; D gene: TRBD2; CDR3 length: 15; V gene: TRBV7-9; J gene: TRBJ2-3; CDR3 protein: CASSILAGVTDTQYF; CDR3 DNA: TGTGCCAGCAGCATACTAGCGGGGGTCACAGATACGCAGTATTTT
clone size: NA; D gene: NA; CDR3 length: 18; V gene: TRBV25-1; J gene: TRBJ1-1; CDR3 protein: CASSELNVGGGRNTEAFF; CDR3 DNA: TGTGCCAGCAGTGAATTAAATGTGGGCGGGGGAAGGAACACTGAAGCTTTCTTT
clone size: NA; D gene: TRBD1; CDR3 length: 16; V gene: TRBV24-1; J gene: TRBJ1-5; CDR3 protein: CATSDPGQGSNQPQHF; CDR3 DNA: TGTGCCACCAGTGACCCCGGACAGGGGAGCAATCAGCCCCAGCATTTT
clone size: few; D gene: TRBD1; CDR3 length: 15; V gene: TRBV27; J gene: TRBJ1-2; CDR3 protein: CASSHSTGSVYGYTF; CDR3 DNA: TGTGCCAGCAGTCACTCGACAGGGAGTGTCTATGGCTACACCTTC
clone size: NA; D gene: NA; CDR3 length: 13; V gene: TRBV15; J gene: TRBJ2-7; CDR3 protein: CATSSERIYEQYF; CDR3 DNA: TGTGCCACCAGCAGTGAGCGGATTTACGAGCAGTACTTC
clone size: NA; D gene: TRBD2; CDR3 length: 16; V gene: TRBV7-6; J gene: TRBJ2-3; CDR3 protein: CASSRRLAGGPDTQYF; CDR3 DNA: TGTGCCAGCAGCCGCCGACTAGCGGGGGGGCCGGATACGCAGTATTTT
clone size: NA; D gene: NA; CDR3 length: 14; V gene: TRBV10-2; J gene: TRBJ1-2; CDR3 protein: CASSESTANYGYTF; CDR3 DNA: TGCGCCAGCAGTGAGTCGACGGCAAACTATGGCTACACCTTC
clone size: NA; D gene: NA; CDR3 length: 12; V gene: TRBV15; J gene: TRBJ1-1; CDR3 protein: CATSRSGTEAFF; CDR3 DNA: TGTGCCACCAGCAGGAGCGGCACTGAAGCTTTCTTT
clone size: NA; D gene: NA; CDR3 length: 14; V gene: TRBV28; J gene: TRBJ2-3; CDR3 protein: CASSLFSGLDTQYF; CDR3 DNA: TGTGCCAGCAGTTTATTCTCGGGCTTAGATACGCAGTATTTT
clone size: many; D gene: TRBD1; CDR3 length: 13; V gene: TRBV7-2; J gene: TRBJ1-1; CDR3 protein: CASSETGYTEAFF; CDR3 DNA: TGTGCCAGCAGCGAGACAGGGTACACTGAAGCTTTCTTT
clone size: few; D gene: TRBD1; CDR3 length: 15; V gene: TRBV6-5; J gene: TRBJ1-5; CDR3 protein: CASSQTGGVNQPQHF; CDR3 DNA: TGTGCCAGCAGCCAAACAGGGGGCGTTAATCAGCCCCAGCATTTT
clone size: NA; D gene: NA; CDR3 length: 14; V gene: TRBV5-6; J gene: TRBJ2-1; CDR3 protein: CASTGFSSYNEQFF; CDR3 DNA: TGTGCCAGTACGGGGTTCAGCTCCTACAATGAGCAGTTCTTC
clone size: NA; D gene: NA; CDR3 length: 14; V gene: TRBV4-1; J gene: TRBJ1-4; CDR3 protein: CASSQDPRTEKLFF; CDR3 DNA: TGCGCCAGCAGCCAAGATCCTCGCACTGAAAAACTGTTTTTT
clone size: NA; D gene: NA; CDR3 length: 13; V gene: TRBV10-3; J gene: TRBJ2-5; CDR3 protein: CAISETNQETQYF; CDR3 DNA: TGTGCCATCAGTGAGACGAACCAAGAGACCCAGTACTTC
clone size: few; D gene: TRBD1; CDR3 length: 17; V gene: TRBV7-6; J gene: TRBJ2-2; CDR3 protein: CASSSPGTGPSTGELFF; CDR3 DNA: TGTGCCAGCAGCTCCCCCGGGACAGGTCCCTCCACCGGGGAGCTGTTTTTT
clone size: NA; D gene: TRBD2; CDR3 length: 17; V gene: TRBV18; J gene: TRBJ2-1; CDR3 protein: CASSPRVSSGPYNEQFF; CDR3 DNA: TGTGCCAGCTCACCACGGGTCTCTAGCGGGCCCTACAATGAGCAGTTCTTC
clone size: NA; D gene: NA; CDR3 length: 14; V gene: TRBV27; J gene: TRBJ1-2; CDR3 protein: CASSPRTNLYGYTF; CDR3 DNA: TGTGCCAGCAGTCCCAGGACAAATCTATATGGCTACACCTTC
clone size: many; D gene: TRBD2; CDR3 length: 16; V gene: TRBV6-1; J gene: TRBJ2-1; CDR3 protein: CASSVPLAVSYNEQFF; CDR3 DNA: TGTGCCAGCAGTGTCCCCCTAGCGGTCTCCTACAATGAGCAGTTCTTC
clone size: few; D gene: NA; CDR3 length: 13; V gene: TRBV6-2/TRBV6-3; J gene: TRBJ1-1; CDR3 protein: CASSYPLIPEAFF; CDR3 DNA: TGTGCCAGCAGTTACCCTCTCATCCCTGAAGCTTTCTTT
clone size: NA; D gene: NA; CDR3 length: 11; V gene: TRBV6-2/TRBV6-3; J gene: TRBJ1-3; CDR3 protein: CATGAGNTIYF; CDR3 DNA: TGTGCCACTGGCGCCGGAAACACCATATATTTT
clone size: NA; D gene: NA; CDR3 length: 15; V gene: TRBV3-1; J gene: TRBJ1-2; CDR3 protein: CASSQDPDSNYGYTF; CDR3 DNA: TGTGCCAGCAGCCAAGACCCGGATTCTAACTATGGCTACACCTTC
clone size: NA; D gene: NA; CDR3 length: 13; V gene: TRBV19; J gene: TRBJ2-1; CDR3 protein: CASNPSGISEQFF; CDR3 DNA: TGTGCCAGTAATCCCTCAGGGATAAGCGAGCAGTTCTTC
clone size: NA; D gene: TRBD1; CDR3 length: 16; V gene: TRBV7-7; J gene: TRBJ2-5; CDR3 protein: CASSLGGTGGAETQYF; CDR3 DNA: TGTGCTAGCAGCTTAGGTGGGACAGGGGGAGCGGAGACCCAGTACTTC
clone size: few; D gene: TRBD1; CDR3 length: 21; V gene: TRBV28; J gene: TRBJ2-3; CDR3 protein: CASTPEGMGDRGPLWTDTQYF; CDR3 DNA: TGTGCCAGCACCCCCGAGGGGATGGGGGACAGGGGGCCTTTATGGACAGATACGCAGTATTTT
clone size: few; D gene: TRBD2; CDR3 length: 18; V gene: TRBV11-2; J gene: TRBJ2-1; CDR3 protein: CASSHGLAGGPSYNEQFF; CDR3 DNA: TGTGCCAGCAGCCACGGACTAGCGGGGGGGCCTTCCTACAATGAGCAGTTCTTC
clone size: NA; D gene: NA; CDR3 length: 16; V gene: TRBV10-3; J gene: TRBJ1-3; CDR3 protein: CAILKGAEGFGNTIYF; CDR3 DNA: TGTGCCATCCTTAAAGGGGCCGAAGGTTTTGGAAACACCATATATTTT
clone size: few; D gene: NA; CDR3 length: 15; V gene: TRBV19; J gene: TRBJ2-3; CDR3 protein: CASSTGPSVTDTQYF; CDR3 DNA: TGTGCCAGTAGTACCGGACCATCAGTCACAGATACGCAGTATTTT
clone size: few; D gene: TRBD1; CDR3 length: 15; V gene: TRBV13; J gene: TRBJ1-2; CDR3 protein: CASSLGRGPEDGYTF; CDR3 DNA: TGTGCCAGCAGCTTAGGCAGGGGGCCGGAGGATGGCTACACCTTC
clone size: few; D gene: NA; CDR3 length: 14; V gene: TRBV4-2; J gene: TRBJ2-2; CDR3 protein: CASSLLQSTGELFF; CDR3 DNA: TGTGCCAGCAGCCTGCTCCAAAGCACCGGGGAGCTGTTTTTT
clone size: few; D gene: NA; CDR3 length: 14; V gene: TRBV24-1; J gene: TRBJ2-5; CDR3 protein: CATSDLTEPETQYF; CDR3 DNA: TGTGCCACCAGTGACCTCACGGAACCCGAGACCCAGTACTTC
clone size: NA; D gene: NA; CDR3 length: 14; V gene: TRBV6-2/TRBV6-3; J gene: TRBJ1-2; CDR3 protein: CASSYNRFDYGYTF; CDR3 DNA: TGTGCCAGCAGCTACAACAGGTTTGACTATGGCTACACCTTC